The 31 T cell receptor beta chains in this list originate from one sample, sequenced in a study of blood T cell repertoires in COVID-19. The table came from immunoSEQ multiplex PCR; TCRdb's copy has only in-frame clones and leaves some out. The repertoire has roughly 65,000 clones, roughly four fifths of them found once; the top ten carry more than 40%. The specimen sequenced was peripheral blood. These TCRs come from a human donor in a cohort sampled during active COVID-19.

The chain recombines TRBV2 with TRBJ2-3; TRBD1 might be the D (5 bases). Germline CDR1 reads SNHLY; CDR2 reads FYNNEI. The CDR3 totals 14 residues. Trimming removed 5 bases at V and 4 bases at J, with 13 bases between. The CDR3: CASSTEGVADTQYF. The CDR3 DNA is TGTGCCAGCAGTACAGAAGGGGTCGCAGATACGCAGTATTTT.

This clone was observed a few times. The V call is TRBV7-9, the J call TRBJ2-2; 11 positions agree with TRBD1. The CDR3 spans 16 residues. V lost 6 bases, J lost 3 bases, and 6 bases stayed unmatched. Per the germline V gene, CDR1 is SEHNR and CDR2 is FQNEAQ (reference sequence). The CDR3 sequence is CASSNRDRGDTGELFF. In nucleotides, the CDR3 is TGTGCCAGCAGTAACCGGGACAGGGGGGACACCGGGGAGCTGTTTTTT.

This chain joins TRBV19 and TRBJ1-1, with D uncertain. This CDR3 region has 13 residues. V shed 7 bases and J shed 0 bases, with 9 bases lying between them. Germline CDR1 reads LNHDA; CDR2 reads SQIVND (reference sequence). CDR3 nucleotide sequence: TGTGCCAGTACTTACAAGATGAACACTGAAGCTTTCTTT. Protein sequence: CASTYKMNTEAFF.

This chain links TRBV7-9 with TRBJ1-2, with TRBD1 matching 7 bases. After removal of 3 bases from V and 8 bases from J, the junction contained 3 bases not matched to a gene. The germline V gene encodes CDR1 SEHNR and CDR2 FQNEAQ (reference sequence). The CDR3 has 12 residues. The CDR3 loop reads CASSFAGGGYTF. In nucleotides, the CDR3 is TGTGCCAGCAGCTTCGCAGGGGGAGGCTACACCTTC.

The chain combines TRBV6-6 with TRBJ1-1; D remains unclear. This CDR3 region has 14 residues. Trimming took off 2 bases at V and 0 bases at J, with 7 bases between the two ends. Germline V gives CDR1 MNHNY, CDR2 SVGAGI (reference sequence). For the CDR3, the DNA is TGTGCCAGCAGTTACCAGAACATGAACACTGAAGCTTTCTTT. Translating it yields CASSYQNMNTEAFF.

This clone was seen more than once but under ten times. The CDR3 protein is CASRMSAGELFF. CDR3 DNA sequence: TGTGCCAGCCGCATGTCAGCCGGGGAGCTGTTTTTT. V and J are TRBV7-8 and TRBJ2-2, with D unclear. This CDR3 spans 12 amino acids. V was trimmed by 8 bases and J by 6 bases, leaving 10 bases between them. Germline CDR1 is SGHVS and CDR2 is FQNEAQ.

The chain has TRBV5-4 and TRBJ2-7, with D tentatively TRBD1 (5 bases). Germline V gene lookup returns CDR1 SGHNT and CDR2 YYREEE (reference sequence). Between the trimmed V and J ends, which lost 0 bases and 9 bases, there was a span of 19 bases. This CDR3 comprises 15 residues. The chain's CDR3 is CASSLGAGYSKGQYF. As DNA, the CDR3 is TGTGCCAGCAGCTTGGGGGCAGGGTATAGCAAGGGGCAGTACTTC. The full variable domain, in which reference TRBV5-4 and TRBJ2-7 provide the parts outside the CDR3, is ETGVTQSPTHLIKTRGQQVTLRCSSQSGHNTVSWYQQALGQGPQFIFQYYREEENGRGNFPPRFSGLQFPNYSSELNVNALELDDSALYLCASSLGAGYSKGQYFGPGTRLTVT.

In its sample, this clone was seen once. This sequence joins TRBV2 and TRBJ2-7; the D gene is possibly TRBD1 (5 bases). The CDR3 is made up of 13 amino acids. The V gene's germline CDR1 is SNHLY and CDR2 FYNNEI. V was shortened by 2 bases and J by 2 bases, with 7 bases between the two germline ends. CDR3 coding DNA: TGTGCCAGCAGTGAACAGGGCGCCTACGAGCAGTACTTC. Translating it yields CASSEQGAYEQYF.

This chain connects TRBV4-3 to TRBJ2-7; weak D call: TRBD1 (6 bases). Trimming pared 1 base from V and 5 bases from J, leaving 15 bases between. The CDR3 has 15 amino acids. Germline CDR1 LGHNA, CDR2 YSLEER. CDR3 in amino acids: CASSQAAAGENEQYF. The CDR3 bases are TGCGCCAGCAGCCAAGCGGCGGCAGGGGAAAACGAGCAGTACTTC.

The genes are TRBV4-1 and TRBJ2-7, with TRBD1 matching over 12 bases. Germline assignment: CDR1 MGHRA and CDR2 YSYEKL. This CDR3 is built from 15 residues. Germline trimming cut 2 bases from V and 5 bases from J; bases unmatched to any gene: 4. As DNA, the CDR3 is TGCGCCAGCAGCCAAACCGGGACAGGGGGCGACGAGCAGTACTTC. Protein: CASSQTGTGGDEQYF.

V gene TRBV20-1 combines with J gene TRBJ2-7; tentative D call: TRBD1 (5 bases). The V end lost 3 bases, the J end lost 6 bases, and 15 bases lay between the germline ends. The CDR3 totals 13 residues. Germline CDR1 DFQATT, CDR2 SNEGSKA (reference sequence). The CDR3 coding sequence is TGCAGTGCTAGTAGGGCTTTAAGGGGCGAGCAGTACTTC. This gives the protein CSASRALRGEQYF.

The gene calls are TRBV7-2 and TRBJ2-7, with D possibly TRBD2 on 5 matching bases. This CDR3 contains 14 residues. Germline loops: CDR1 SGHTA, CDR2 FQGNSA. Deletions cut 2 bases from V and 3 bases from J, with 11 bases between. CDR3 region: CASSLREGHYEQYF. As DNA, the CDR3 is TGTGCCAGCAGCTTAAGAGAGGGCCACTACGAGCAGTACTTC.

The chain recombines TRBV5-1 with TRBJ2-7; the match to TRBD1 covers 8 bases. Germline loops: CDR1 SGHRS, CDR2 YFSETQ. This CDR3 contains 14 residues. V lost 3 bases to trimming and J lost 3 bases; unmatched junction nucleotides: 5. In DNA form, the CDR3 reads TGCGCCAGCAGCTCTGGGGACAGGTTCTACGAGCAGTACTTC. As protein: CASSSGDRFYEQYF.

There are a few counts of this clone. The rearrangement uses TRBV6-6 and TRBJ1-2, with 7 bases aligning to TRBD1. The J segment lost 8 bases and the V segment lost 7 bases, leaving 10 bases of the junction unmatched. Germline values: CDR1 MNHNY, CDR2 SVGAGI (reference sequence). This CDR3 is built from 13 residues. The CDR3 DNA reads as TGTGCCAGCATTCCATTCCGGGACAGCGGCTACACCTTC. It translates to CASIPFRDSGYTF.

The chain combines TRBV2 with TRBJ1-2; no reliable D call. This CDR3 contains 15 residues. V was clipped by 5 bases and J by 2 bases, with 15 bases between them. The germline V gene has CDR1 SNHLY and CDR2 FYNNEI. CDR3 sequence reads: CASSNQGAGNYGYTF. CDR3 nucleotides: TGTGCCAGCAGTAATCAAGGCGCCGGGAACTATGGCTACACCTTC.

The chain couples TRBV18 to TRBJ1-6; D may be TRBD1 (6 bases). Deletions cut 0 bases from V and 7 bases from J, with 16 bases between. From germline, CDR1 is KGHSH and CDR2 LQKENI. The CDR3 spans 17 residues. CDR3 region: CASSPPDGGATNSPLHF. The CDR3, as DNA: TGTGCCAGCTCACCACCGGATGGGGGGGCAACGAATTCACCCCTCCACTTT.

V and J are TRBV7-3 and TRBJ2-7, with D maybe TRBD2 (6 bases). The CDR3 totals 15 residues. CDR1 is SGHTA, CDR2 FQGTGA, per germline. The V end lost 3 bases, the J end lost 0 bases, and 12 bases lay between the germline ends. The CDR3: CASSLGPGGSYEQYF. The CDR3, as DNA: TGTGCCAGCAGCTTGGGTCCCGGGGGCTCCTACGAGCAGTACTTC.

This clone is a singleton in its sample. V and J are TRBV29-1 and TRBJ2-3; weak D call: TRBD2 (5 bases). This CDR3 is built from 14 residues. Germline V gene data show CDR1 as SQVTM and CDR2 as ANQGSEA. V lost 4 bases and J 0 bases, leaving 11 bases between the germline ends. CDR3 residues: CSVASRTSTDTQYF. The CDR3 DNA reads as TGCAGCGTTGCGAGTAGGACTAGCACAGATACGCAGTATTTT.

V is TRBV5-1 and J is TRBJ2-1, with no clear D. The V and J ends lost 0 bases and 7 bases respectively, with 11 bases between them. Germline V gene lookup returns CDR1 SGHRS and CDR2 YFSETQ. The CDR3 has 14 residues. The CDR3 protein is CASSLGALMNEQFF. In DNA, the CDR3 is TGCGCCAGCAGCTTGGGGGCGCTTATGAATGAGCAGTTCTTC.

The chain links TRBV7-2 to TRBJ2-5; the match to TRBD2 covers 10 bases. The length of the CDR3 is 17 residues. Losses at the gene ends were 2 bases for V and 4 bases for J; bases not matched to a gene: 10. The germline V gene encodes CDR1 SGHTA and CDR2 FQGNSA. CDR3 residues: CASSLLSGAGGLETQYF. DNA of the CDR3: TGTGCCAGCAGCTTACTTTCGGGAGCGGGGGGGTTAGAGACCCAGTACTTC.

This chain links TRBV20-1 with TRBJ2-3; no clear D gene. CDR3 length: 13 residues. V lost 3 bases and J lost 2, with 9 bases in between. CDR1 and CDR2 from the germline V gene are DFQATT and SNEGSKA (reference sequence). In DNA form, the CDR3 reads TGCAGTGCTAGTGAATATATCACAGATACGCAGTATTTT. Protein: CSASEYITDTQYF.

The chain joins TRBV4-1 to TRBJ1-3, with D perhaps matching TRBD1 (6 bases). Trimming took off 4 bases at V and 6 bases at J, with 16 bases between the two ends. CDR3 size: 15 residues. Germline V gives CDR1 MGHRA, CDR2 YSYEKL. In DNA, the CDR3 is TGCGCCAGCAGCCGGACTCTAGGGGGAGAAAACACCATATATTTT. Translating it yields CASSRTLGGENTIYF.

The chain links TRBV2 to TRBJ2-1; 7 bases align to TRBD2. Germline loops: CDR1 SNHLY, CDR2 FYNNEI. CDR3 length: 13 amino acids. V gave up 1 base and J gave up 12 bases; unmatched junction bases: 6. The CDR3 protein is CASSEGMGGWQFF. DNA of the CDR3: TGTGCCAGCAGTGAAGGGATGGGGGGGTGGCAGTTCTTC.

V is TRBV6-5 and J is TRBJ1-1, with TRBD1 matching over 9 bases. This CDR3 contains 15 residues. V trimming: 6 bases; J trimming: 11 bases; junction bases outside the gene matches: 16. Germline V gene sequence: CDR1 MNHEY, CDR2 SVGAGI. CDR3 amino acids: CASSRLEGTGKAAFF. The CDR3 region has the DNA TGTGCCAGCAGCAGACTGGAGGGGACAGGGAAAGCGGCTTTCTTT.

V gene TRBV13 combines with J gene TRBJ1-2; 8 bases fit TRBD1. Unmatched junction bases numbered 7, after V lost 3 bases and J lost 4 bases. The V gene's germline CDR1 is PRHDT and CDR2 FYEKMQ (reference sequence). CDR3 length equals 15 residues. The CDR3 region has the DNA TGTGCCAGCAGCTTGAACAGGGGGAACGCCTATGGCTACACCTTC. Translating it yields CASSLNRGNAYGYTF.

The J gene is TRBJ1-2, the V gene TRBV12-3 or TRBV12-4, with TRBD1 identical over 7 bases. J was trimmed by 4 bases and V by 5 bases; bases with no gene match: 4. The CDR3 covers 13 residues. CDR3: CASSPGTAYGYTF. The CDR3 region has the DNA TGTGCCAGCAGTCCCGGGACAGCCTATGGCTACACCTTC.

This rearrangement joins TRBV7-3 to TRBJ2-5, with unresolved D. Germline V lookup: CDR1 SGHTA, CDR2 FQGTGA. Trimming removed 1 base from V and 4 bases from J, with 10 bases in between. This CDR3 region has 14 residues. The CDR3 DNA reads TGTGCCAGCAGCTTAATACCAACGGGAGAGACCCAGTACTTC. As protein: CASSLIPTGETQYF.

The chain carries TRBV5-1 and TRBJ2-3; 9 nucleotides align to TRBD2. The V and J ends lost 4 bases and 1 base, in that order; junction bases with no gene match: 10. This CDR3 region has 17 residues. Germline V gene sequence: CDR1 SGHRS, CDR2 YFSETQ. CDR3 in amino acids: CASSTDGRGGGTDTQYF. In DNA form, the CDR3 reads TGCGCCAGCAGCACCGACGGGCGGGGGGGCGGCACAGATACGCAGTATTTT.

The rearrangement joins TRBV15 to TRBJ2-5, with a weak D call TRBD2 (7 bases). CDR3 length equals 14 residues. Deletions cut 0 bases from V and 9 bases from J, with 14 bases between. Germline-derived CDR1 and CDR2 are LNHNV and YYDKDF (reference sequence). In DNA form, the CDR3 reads TGTGCCACCAGCAGAGATCGCCGGGGGGCCTCCCAGTACTTC. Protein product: CATSRDRRGASQYF.

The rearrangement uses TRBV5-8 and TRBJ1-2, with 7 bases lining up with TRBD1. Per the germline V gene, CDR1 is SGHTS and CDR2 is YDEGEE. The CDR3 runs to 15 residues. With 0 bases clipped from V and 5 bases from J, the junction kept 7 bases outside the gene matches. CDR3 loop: CASSLVRQGYYGYTF. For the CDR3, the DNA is TGTGCCAGCAGCTTGGTTCGACAGGGATATTATGGCTACACCTTC.

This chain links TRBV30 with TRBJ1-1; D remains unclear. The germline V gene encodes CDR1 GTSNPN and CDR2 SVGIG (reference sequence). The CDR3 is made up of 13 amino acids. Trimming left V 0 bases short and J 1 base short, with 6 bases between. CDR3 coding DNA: TGTGCCTGGAGTGTAGAGGAGAACACTGAAGCTTTCTTT. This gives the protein CAWSVEENTEAFF.